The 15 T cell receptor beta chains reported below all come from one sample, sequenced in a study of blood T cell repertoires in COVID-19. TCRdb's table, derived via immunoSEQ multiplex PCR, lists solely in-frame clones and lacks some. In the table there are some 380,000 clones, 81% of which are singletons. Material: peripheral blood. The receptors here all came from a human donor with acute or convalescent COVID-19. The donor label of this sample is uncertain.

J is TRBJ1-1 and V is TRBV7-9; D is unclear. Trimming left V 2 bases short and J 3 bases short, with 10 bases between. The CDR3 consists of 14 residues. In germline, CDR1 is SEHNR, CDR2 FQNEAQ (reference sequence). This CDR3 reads CASSLIGDYTEAFF. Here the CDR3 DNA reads TGTGCCAGCAGCTTAATCGGGGATTACACTGAAGCTTTCTTT.

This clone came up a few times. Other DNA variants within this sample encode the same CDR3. In DNA form, the CDR3 reads TGTGCCAGCAGCGGACAGATCAATCAGCCCCAGCATTTT. Translated, it gives CASSGQINQPQHF. The gene calls are TRBV11-2 and TRBJ1-5, with a possible D match to TRBD1 (6 bases). CDR1 is SGHAT and CDR2 is FQNNGV in the germline V gene. The CDR3 contains 13 residues. The V end lost 5 bases, the J end lost 3 bases, and 8 bases lay between the germline ends.

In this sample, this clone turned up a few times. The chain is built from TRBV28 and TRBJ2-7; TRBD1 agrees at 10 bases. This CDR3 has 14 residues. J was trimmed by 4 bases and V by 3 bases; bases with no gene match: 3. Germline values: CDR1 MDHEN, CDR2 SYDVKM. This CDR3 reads CASSFGQGGYEQYF. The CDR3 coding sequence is TGTGCCAGCAGTTTCGGACAGGGGGGGTACGAGCAGTACTTC.

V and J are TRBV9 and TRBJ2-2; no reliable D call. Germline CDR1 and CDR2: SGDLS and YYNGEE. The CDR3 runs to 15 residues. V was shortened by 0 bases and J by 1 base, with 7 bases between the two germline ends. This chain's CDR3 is CASSVVPGNTGELFF. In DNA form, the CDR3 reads TGTGCCAGCAGCGTAGTGCCGGGGAACACCGGGGAGCTGTTTTTT.

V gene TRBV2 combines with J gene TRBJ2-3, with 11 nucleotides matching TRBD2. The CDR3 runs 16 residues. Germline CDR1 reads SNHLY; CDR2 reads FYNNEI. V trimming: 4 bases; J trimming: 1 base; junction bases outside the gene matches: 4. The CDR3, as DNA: TGTGCCAGCAGTGTACTAGCGGGAGATGGCACAGATACGCAGTATTTT. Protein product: CASSVLAGDGTDTQYF.

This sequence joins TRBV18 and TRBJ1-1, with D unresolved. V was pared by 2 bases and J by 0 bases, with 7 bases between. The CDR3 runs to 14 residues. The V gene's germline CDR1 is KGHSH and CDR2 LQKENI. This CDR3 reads CASSPTNMNTEAFF. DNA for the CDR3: TGTGCCAGCTCACCAACAAACATGAACACTGAAGCTTTCTTT.

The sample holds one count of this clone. The CDR3 DNA is TGTGCCAGCAGTCGGTTCGGGACTAGCGGGGGAATCGGGGAGCTGTTTTTT. Translated: CASSRFGTSGGIGELFF. The chain links TRBV3-1 (or the pseudogene TRBV3-2) to TRBJ2-2, with TRBD2 identical over 14 bases. This CDR3 is 17 amino acids long. Per the germline V gene, CDR1 is LGHDT and CDR2 is YNNKEL (reference sequence). J was trimmed by 7 bases and V by 6 bases; bases with no gene match: 10.

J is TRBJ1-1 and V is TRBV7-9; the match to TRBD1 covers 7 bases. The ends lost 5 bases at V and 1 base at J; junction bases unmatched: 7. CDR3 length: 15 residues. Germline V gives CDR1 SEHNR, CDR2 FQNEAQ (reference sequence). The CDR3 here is CASSQGGRGNTEAFF. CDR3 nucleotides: TGTGCCAGCAGCCAAGGGGGCAGGGGGAACACTGAAGCTTTCTTT.

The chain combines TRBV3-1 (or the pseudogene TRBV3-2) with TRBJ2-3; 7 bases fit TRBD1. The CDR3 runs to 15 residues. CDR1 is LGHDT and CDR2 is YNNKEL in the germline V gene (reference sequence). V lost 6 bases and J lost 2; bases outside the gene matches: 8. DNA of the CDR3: TGTGCCAGCAGTCTAGGACAGGTCCTCACAGATACGCAGTATTTT. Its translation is CASSLGQVLTDTQYF.

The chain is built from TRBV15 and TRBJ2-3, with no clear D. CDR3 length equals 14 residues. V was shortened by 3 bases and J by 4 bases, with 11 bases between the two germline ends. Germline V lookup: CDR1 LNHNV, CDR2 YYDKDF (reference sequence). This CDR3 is CATSSQPGSDTQYF. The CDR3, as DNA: TGTGCCACCAGCAGCCAACCGGGTTCAGATACGCAGTATTTT.

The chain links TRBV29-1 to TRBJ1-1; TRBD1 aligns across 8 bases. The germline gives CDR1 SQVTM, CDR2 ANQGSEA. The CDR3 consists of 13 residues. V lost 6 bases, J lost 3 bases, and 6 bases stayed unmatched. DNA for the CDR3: TGCAGCGTCGCCGGGACAGGCGACACTGAAGCTTTCTTT. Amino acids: CSVAGTGDTEAFF. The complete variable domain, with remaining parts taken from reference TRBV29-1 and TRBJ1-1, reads SAVISQKPSRDICQRGTSLTIQCQVDSQVTMMFWYRQQPGQSLTLIATANQGSEATYESGFVIDKFPISRPNLTFSTLTVSNMSPEDSSIYLCSVAGTGDTEAFFGQGTRLTVV.

CDR3 sequence reads: CASSVSVSLPVQFF. The CDR3 nucleotides read TGTGCCAGCAGCGTAAGCGTTTCACTTCCGGTGCAGTTCTTC. This chain links TRBV9 with TRBJ2-1; no clear D gene. CDR1 is SGDLS, CDR2 YYNGEE, per germline. Trimming removed 1 base at V and 12 bases at J, with 17 bases between. The CDR3 has 14 residues.

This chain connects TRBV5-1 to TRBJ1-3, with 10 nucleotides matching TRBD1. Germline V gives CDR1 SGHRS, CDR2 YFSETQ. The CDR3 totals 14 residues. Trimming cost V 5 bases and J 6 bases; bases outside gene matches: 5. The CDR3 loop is CASSPGTGANTIYF. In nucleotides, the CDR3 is TGCGCCAGCAGTCCCGGGACAGGGGCAAACACCATATATTTT.

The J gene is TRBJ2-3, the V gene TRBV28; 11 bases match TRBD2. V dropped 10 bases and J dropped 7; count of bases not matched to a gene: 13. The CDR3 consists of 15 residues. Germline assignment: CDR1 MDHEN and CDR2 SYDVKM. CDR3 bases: TGTGCCACCATTGTAGCGGGAGGGCCGGTTAATACGCAGTATTTT. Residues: CATIVAGGPVNTQYF.

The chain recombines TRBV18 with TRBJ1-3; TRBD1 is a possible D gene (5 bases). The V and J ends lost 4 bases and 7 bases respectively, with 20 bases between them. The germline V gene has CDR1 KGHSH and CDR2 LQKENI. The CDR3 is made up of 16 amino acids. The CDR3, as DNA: TGTGCCAGCTCACTCACGCTGCGGGACGGAGTGAACACCATATATTTT. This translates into CASSLTLRDGVNTIYF.